What follows are 27 T cell receptor beta chains derived from one specimen sequenced in a study of T-cell reconstitution after alpha-beta-depleted transplantation in children. Unique molecular identifiers were incorporated during preparation of the TCRbeta library. TCRdb redid the calling of the PCR reads with MiXCR, one entry per CDR3 protein. The profile shows hundreds of thousands of distinct CDR3 sequences, roughly a tenth of them singletons. Sequences were derived from PBMCs, sampled before TCRalphabeta/CD19-depleted stem cell transplant. Receptors originate from a boy under two years old with acute myeloid leukemia, due to receive a stem cell transplant.

About this clonotype: This sequence may be a read error, since a much larger clone differs from it by one base. The J gene is TRBJ1-4, the V gene TRBV4-3, with 7 bases that match TRBD1. In germline, CDR1 is LGHNA, CDR2 YSLEER. The length of the CDR3 is 16 residues. The CDR3 nucleotides are TGCGCCAGCAGCCAAGGCCCGACAGGGTGGAATGAAAAACTGTCTTTT. Amino acids: CASSQGPTGWNEKLSF.

This clonotype was recorded at least ten times. The chain employs TRBV29-1 and TRBJ2-3; maybe TRBD1 (6 bases). Per germline, CDR1 SQVTM and CDR2 ANQGSEA. The CDR3 runs 12 residues. V lost 8 bases, J lost 5 bases, and 14 bases lay in between. The DNA for the CDR3 is TGCAGCAACTGGACAGCTCGAGATACGCAGTATTTT. Residues: CSNWTARDTQYF.

On this clonotype: A much larger clone differs by one base, so this may be a read error. The genes are TRBV29-1 and TRBJ2-1; maybe TRBD1 (5 bases). Trimming pared 3 bases from V and 15 bases from J, leaving 15 bases between. In germline, CDR1 is SQVTM, CDR2 ANQGSEA. This CDR3 region has 11 residues. For the CDR3, the DNA is TGCAGCGTTGATCATATGGACATGGGGTTCTTC. It specifies CSVDHMDMGFF.

This clonotype was found many times. The chain joins TRBV9 to TRBJ2-1; D not certain. The ends were cut back, 0 bases at V and 0 bases at J, with 7 bases in the middle. The CDR3 is 15 amino acids. Germline lookup yields CDR1 SGDLS and CDR2 YYNGEE. CDR3 sequence (DNA): TGTGCCAGCAGCGTAGGCTACAGCTCCTACAATGAGCAGTTCTTC. Its protein is CASSVGYSSYNEQFF.

This clonotype was counted ten times or more. The chain uses TRBV19 and TRBJ2-1; D uncertain. The germline V gene encodes CDR1 LNHDA and CDR2 SQIVND (reference sequence). The CDR3 totals 14 residues. The ends were cut back, 2 bases at V and 1 base at J, with 6 bases in the middle. CDR3 sequence: CASSIRLSYNEQFF. DNA for the CDR3: TGTGCCAGTAGTATACGCCTATCCTACAATGAGCAGTTCTTC.

In this sample, this clonotype turned up many times. The chain has TRBV7-9 and TRBJ2-2, with TRBD1 identical over 7 bases. Germline CDR1 and CDR2: SEHNR and FQNEAQ (reference sequence). V gave up 5 bases and J gave up 1 base; unmatched junction bases: 10. The length of the CDR3 is 17 residues. The DNA of the CDR3 is TGTGCCAGCAGCCCTCAACTGGGACAGCTGAACACCGGGGAGCTGTTTTTT. It encodes CASSPQLGQLNTGELFF.

This clonotype showed up many times. The CDR3 region has the DNA TGCGCCAGCAGCCAAGATATACAACAGGGGATCACCTACGAGCAGTACTTC. It encodes CASSQDIQQGITYEQYF. This chain connects TRBV4-3 to TRBJ2-7, with TRBD1 matching 7 bases. The CDR3 is made up of 17 amino acids. CDR1 and CDR2 (germline): LGHNA, YSLEER. The V gene end was trimmed by 0 bases and the J gene end by 2 bases; junction bases not matched to a gene: 10.

In this sample, this clonotype turned up many times. V is TRBV28 and J is TRBJ1-3, with unresolved D. From germline, CDR1 is MDHEN and CDR2 SYDVKM. V shed 6 bases and J shed 1 base, with 7 bases lying between them. The length of the CDR3 is 13 residues. The CDR3 DNA sequence: TGTGCCAGCAGGGAGGGATCTGGAAACACCATATATTTT. It encodes CASREGSGNTIYF. Full variable domain (outside the CDR3, taken from reference TRBV28 and TRBJ1-3): DVKVTQSSRYLVKRTGEKVFLECVQDMDHENMFWYRQDPGLGLRLIYFSYDVKMKEKGDIPEGYSVSREKKERFSLILESASTNQTSMYLCASREGSGNTIYFGEGSWLTVV.

This clonotype has ten or more counts. CDR3: CASSLDQGTGTEAFF. The CDR3 DNA is TGTGCCAGCAGCTTGGACCAGGGAACGGGGACTGAAGCTTTCTTT. The chain is built from TRBV5-5 and TRBJ1-1, with D possibly being TRBD1 (5 bases). CDR1 SGHKS and CDR2 YYEKEE come from the germline V gene (reference sequence). The CDR3 runs 15 residues. Trimming pared 0 bases from V and 5 bases from J, leaving 14 bases between.

There are many counts of this clonotype. The V call is TRBV7-9, the J call TRBJ1-1; TRBD1 matches at 8 bases. This CDR3 has 14 residues. After removal of 2 bases from V and 5 bases from J, the junction contained 4 bases not matched to a gene. From germline, CDR1 is SEHNR and CDR2 FQNEAQ (reference sequence). CDR3 DNA sequence: TGTGCCAGCAGCTTACAGGGGGCGCAGACTGAAGCTTTCTTT. This codes for CASSLQGAQTEAFF.

This clonotype was detected ten times or more. The J gene is TRBJ2-5, the V gene TRBV6-1; either TRBD1 or TRBD2 may supply D (7 bases each). This CDR3 contains 15 residues. Trimming stripped 7 bases from V and 0 bases from J, with 15 bases between. Germline V gene lookup returns CDR1 MNHNS and CDR2 SASEGT. As DNA, the CDR3 is TGTGCCAGCACTACCAGGGGGGGGTACCAAGAGACCCAGTACTTC. Amino acid sequence: CASTTRGGYQETQYF.

This clonotype came up many times. This chain links TRBV29-1 with TRBJ2-5; maybe TRBD1 (5 bases). Trimming shortened V by 3 bases and J by 1 base, and 12 bases separated the two germline ends. CDR3 length: 14 amino acids. CDR1 and CDR2 (germline): SQVTM, ANQGSEA. DNA of the CDR3: TGCAGCGTTGAGTTCTGGGGCGTCCAAGAGACCCAGTACTTC. Its protein is CSVEFWGVQETQYF.

The sample holds a few counts of this clonotype. The rearrangement links TRBV20-1 to TRBJ2-1; the match to TRBD2 covers 9 bases. CDR1 DFQATT and CDR2 SNEGSKA come from the germline V gene (reference sequence). This CDR3 comprises 12 residues. V was pared by 3 bases and J by 6 bases, with 0 bases of the junction left unmatched. The CDR3 region has the DNA TGCAGTGCTAGGCGGGGGGGCAATGAGCAGTTCTTC. Its protein product is CSARRGGNEQFF.

A note on this clonotype: With a much larger clone just one base away, this may be a read error. The rearrangement joins TRBV7-2 to TRBJ2-3, with 10 bases identical to TRBD2. Germline V gene sequence: CDR1 SGHTA, CDR2 FQGNSA. The CDR3 has 16 residues. The CDR3 nucleotides read TGTGCCGGCAGCTTAGGAGCGGGGGGGGTACGTGATACGCAGTATTTT. This codes for CAGSLGAGGVRDTQYF.

This clonotype was counted only a few times. V usage is TRBV12-3 or TRBV12-4 and J usage is TRBJ2-2; tentative D call: TRBD2 (5 bases). Trimming pared 3 bases from V and 3 bases from J, leaving 8 bases between. This CDR3 contains 14 residues. The DNA for the CDR3 is TGTGCCAGCAGTTTTTACGGGGACACCGGGGAGCTGTTTTTT. Translated: CASSFYGDTGELFF.

This clonotype has ten or more counts. CDR3 in amino acids: CASSKRDEQFF. CDR3 DNA: TGTGCCAGCAGTAAGAGGGATGAGCAGTTCTTC. This chain connects TRBV6-2 or TRBV6-3 to TRBJ2-1; tentatively, D is TRBD2 (5 bases). The CDR3 runs 11 residues. V lost 5 bases to trimming and J lost 8 bases, with 7 bases between them. Germline V gene sequence: CDR1 MNHEY, CDR2 SVGEGT.

The chain links TRBV12-3 or TRBV12-4 to TRBJ1-5, with D unresolved. This CDR3 is built from 12 residues. V was clipped by 6 bases and J by 7 bases, with 10 bases between them. CDR3 nucleotide sequence: TGTGCCAGCAGGGAAGATCGCCAGCCCCAGCATTTT. It yields the protein CASREDRQPQHF.

Only a few counts were recorded for this clonotype. V is TRBV20-1 and J is TRBJ2-2, with 10 bases matching TRBD2. CDR3 length equals 15 residues. Germline-derived CDR1 and CDR2 are DFQATT and SNEGSKA (reference sequence). After removal of 0 bases from V and 7 bases from J, the junction contained 5 bases not matched to a gene. This CDR3 reads CSAREASGGSGELFF. The CDR3 DNA reads as TGCAGTGCTAGAGAGGCTAGCGGGGGAAGCGGGGAGCTGTTTTTT.

The V gene is TRBV28, the J gene TRBJ2-2; unclear D gene. Germline V gene data show CDR1 as MDHEN and CDR2 as SYDVKM. The V and J ends lost 2 bases and 7 bases respectively, with 8 bases between them. The CDR3 has 13 amino acids. The DNA of the CDR3 is TGTGCCAGCAGTTTAGGAAGAATCGGGGAGCTGTTTTTT. Its translation: CASSLGRIGELFF.

This clonotype has a count of ten or more. The CDR3 region has the DNA TGTGCCAGCAGCTTACGGGAAGCGGGAGGGCCAAGCTCCTACGAGCAGTACTTC. Its translation is CASSLREAGGPSSYEQYF. J is TRBJ2-7 and V is TRBV7-3, with TRBD2 identical over 10 bases. The junction had 10 bases not matched to a gene; V was cut back by 2 bases and J by 0 bases. The V gene's germline CDR1 is SGHTA and CDR2 FQGTGA. The CDR3 runs to 18 residues. Variable domain in full (rest from reference TRBV7-3 and TRBJ2-7): GAGVSQTPSNKVTEKGKYVELRCDPISGHTALYWYRQSLGQGPEFLIYFQGTGAADDSGLPNDRFFAVRPEGSVSTLKIQRTERGDSAVYLCASSLREAGGPSSYEQYFGPGTRLTVT.

There are many counts of this clonotype. The chain combines TRBV4-3 with TRBJ2-1, with D possibly being TRBD2 (5 bases). V was cut by 2 bases and J by 5 bases, with 13 bases left in between. The CDR3 length is 15 residues. Germline V gene data show CDR1 as LGHNA and CDR2 as YSLEER. The CDR3 coding sequence is TGCGCCAGCAGCCAAAGGCTAGCATCAAACAATGAGCAGTTCTTC. This gives the protein CASSQRLASNNEQFF.

The V gene is TRBV27, the J gene TRBJ2-7; D call uncertain. The CDR3 is made up of 14 amino acids. Deletions cut 6 bases from V and 0 bases from J, with 12 bases between. CDR1 and CDR2 (germline): MNHEY, SMNVEV (reference sequence). The DNA for the CDR3 is TGTGCCAGCAGGGCGGACCCCCGCTCCTACGAGCAGTACTTC. Its translation: CASRADPRSYEQYF.

The J gene is TRBJ2-3, the V gene TRBV9; 7 bases align to TRBD1. V was clipped by 0 bases and J by 1 base; unmatched bases: 14. The CDR3 consists of 19 residues. Germline CDR1 is SGDLS and CDR2 is YYNGEE. CDR3 nucleotides: TGTGCCAGCAGCGTAGGGACCCCCACCAGGGGGTTGGGCACAGATACGCAGTATTTT. Translated: CASSVGTPTRGLGTDTQYF.

This clonotype was found many times. This rearrangement joins TRBV5-1 to TRBJ2-7, with D perhaps being TRBD1 or TRBD2 (5 bases each). V was cut by 3 bases and J by 2 bases, with 12 bases left in between. The CDR3 is made up of 14 amino acids. Germline V gives CDR1 SGHRS, CDR2 YFSETQ. CDR3 coding DNA: TGCGCCAGCAGCTCCCAGGGAGACACCTACGAGCAGTACTTC. Translating it yields CASSSQGDTYEQYF.

This clonotype was counted many times. V gene TRBV20-1 combines with J gene TRBJ2-5; no clear D. Germline V lookup: CDR1 DFQATT, CDR2 SNEGSKA (reference sequence). The CDR3 consists of 15 residues. V was trimmed by 0 bases and J by 4 bases, leaving 15 bases between them. As DNA, the CDR3 is TGCAGTGCTAGAGATAAACTTGGTGATAGAGAGACCCAGTACTTC. Protein sequence: CSARDKLGDRETQYF.

This clonotype appeared many times. The CDR3 loop is CASSWGLIGGSLYEQYF. The CDR3 coding sequence is TGTGCCAGCAGCTGGGGGCTTATCGGGGGATCCCTCTACGAGCAGTACTTC. The chain recombines TRBV5-4 with TRBJ2-7; D possibly uses TRBD1 or TRBD2 (6 bases each). The CDR3 covers 17 residues. CDR1 is SGHNT, CDR2 YYREEE, per germline (reference sequence). V was trimmed by 3 bases and J by 3 bases, leaving 22 bases between them. Complete variable domain (other parts from reference TRBV5-4 and TRBJ2-7): ETGVTQSPTHLIKTRGQQVTLRCSSQSGHNTVSWYQQALGQGPQFIFQYYREEENGRGNFPPRFSGLQFPNYSSELNVNALELDDSALYLCASSWGLIGGSLYEQYFGPGTRLTVT.

The V gene is TRBV5-1, the J gene TRBJ2-7; D is undetermined. V was clipped by 1 base and J by 2 bases, with 13 bases between them. This CDR3 spans 15 amino acids. Germline V CDR1 and CDR2: SGHRS, YFSETQ. The CDR3 spells CASSLYSIYPYEQYF. DNA of the CDR3: TGCGCCAGCAGCTTGTACAGTATCTACCCCTACGAGCAGTACTTC.